This note documents a single TCR beta chain sequence. The CDR3 extends over 13 amino acids. V lost 2 bases and J 6 bases, leaving 10 bases between the germline ends. Germline V gene sequence: CDR1 SGHVS, CDR2 FQNEAQ. These data come from a study of OX40 agonist ivuxolimab in advanced cancers. Study context: Each patient was given ivuxolimab into a vein every 2 weeks, at 0.01 to 10 mg/kg. A male proportion of around 86% was recorded, with mean age around 64 years and range about 23 to 90.

Assay: immunoSEQ multiplex PCR; the TCRdb copy retains only in-frame clones and omits some. The sample carries 55,000 to 85,000 clones, more than 75% recorded once. The V gene is TRBV7-8, the J gene TRBJ1-2, with D maybe TRBD1 (5 bases). The sample here was CD4+ or CD8+ T cells sorted from blood, taken in a trial of the OX40 agonist ivuxolimab. The TCR originated in an adult with an advanced solid tumor such as melanoma, head and neck, liver or kidney cancer. Written as DNA, the CDR3 is TGTGCCAGCAGCTTACGAGGGGCTCATGGCTACACCTTC. Its protein is CASSLRGAHGYTF.